This TCR beta chain was obtained from a study of beta chain features in type 1 diabetes. Cells sorted by CD45RO/CCR7/CD25/CD127/CD95/CD27 comprised CD4+ naive, central memory, regulatory and stem cell-like memory cells. V lost 4 bases to trimming and J lost 5 bases, with 14 bases between them. The CDR3 loop spans 14 amino acids. Germline V gives CDR1 LGHNA, CDR2 YSLEER. Reverse transcribing all isolated RNA meant expressed TCRB transcripts were sequenced. Sequencing used immunoSEQ multiplex PCR; TCRdb keeps in-frame clones, though not all of them. The data contain roughly 370,000 clones, roughly 14% of them singletons.

The clonotype comes from a man aged 25-45 years in good health. Source material: naive CD4+ T cells from blood. V gene TRBV4-3 combines with J gene TRBJ2-5; maybe TRBD2 (6 bases). The CDR3, as DNA: TGCGCCAGCAGCCGCCAACTAGCTCCGGAGACCCAGTACTTC. Protein product: CASSRQLAPETQYF.